This T cell receptor beta chain was obtained from a study of OX40 agonist ivuxolimab in advanced cancers. General study results and limits: Among some nonresponders, normalized T-cell clonal expansion was also low. CD8+ T cells were the subset that, on average, had more expanded clones than CD4+.

Autoimmune disease history or systemic immunosuppression excluded patients. Comments on this clone: As yet, its antigen is unknown.

TCRdb's copy holds only in-frame clones and misses some; the assay was immunoSEQ multiplex PCR. The top ten clones hold 2.8% of a sample with around 53,000 clones, over 80% of them seen once. V trimming: 4 bases; J trimming: 3 bases; junction bases outside the gene matches: 4. CDR1 SNHLY and CDR2 FYNNEI come from the germline V gene. This CDR3 is built from 14 residues. The genes are TRBV2 and TRBJ2-3; the match to TRBD1 covers 7 bases. Here the sequenced sample was CD4+ or CD8+ T cells sorted from blood, taken in a trial of the OX40 agonist ivuxolimab. This sequence originates from an adult with an advanced solid tumor such as melanoma, head and neck, liver or kidney cancer. CDR3 sequence (DNA): TGTGCCAGCAGTGTAAACAGGGGAACAGATACGCAGTATTTT. Amino acids: CASSVNRGTDTQYF.